This section outlines one T cell receptor (beta chain) sequence together with its context. The antigen is unknown. TCRdb analysed the reads with MiXCR anew, one entry per CDR3 protein. The sample carries approximately 600,000 distinct CDR3 sequences, around 40% recorded once. The entry originates in a study of T cell repertoires in cytomegalovirus infection. Study-wide context: Indications of both CMV infection and matching HLA type were provided by public TCR beta signatures. Study-level findings and limits: Within the response measured ex vivo, HLA-C-restricted CMV-specific TCR beta clonotypes were dominant. CMV carriers with the relevant HLA were identified by cumulative public TCR beta family frequency.

The germline V gene encodes CDR1 SGHTA and CDR2 FQGTGA. This CDR3 comprises 15 residues. Unmatched junction bases numbered 9, after V lost 5 bases and J lost 4 bases. The sequencing used cultured PBMCs, collected from culture after CMV antigen stimulation. The chain is built from TRBV7-3 and TRBJ1-1; 8 nucleotides align to TRBD1. The sequence derives from a human donor in good health (CMV status not recorded). Some clones in this sample may be carry-over from other donors' samples. The CDR3 reads CASSTLETGVTEAFF. CDR3 bases: TGTGCCAGCAGCACTCTAGAGACAGGGGTCACTGAAGCTTTCTTT.